A selection of T cell receptor beta chains follows, all from one sample in a study of cytomegalovirus exposure and HLA in healthy donors. The protocol was immunoSEQ multiplex PCR, while the TCRdb copy is restricted to in-frame clones and leaves out a portion. The sample has roughly 160,000 clones, roughly four fifths seen once; the top ten hold 4.3%. Sequencing input: PBMCs. Source of these receptors: a man between 35 and 55 years old in good health and CMV-seronegative. Both conserved end residues are part of each CDR3. Fields, in order: J gene, D gene, clone size, V gene, CDR3 protein, CDR3 DNA. A D gene is named only where the DNA matches it firmly. Size values are once, few and many counts, or a class for expanded clones, and some rows have none.

TRBJ2-5,TRBD2,NA,TRBV10-3,CAISGAPGGGETQYF,TGTGCCATCAGTGGGGCCCCGGGGGGAGGAGAGACCCAGTACTTC
TRBJ1-6,NA,NA,TRBV25-1,CASSVSLRSPLHF,TGTGCCAGCAGTGTGAGCTTGCGGTCACCCCTCCACTTT
TRBJ1-2,TRBD1,NA,TRBV28,CASRLQGADYGYTF,TGTGCCAGCAGACTACAGGGGGCTGACTATGGCTACACCTTC
TRBJ2-1,NA,NA,TRBV14,CASSLVGWRDEQFF,TGTGCCAGCAGCCTCGTAGGGTGGAGGGATGAGCAGTTCTTC
TRBJ2-3,NA,once,TRBV27,CASSLGQTGTDTQYF,TGTGCCAGCAGTTTAGGTCAGACTGGCACAGATACGCAGTATTTT
TRBJ1-6,TRBD1,NA,TRBV30,CAWRTGQSSYNSPLHF,TGTGCCTGGAGGACAGGGCAAAGCTCCTATAATTCACCCCTCCACTTT
TRBJ2-1,TRBD2,NA,TRBV7-3,CASSASGGGLNEQFF,TGTGCCAGCAGCGCTAGCGGGGGGGGGTTAAATGAGCAGTTCTTC
TRBJ2-7,NA,NA,TRBV6-1,CARPQLGPYEQYF,TGTGCCAGACCGCAGCTTGGGCCCTACGAGCAGTACTTC
TRBJ1-3,TRBD1,NA,TRBV7-9,CASTLGWGQGSGNTIYF,TGTGCCAGCACCTTGGGCTGGGGACAGGGGTCTGGAAACACCATATATTTT
TRBJ2-2,TRBD1,NA,TRBV29-1,CSVARQGNTGELFF,TGCAGCGTTGCAAGACAGGGGAACACCGGGGAGCTGTTTTTT
TRBJ2-6,TRBD2,many,TRBV6-6,CASIPSGGWANVLTF,TGTGCCAGCATCCCTAGCGGGGGTTGGGCCAACGTCCTGACTTTC
TRBJ2-7,NA,few,TRBV11-2,CASSSWGQQYF,TGTGCCAGCAGCTCATGGGGCCAGCAGTACTTC
TRBJ1-3,TRBD1,NA,TRBV29-1,CSAEGGSGNTIYF,TGCAGCGCCGAAGGGGGCTCCGGAAACACCATATATTTT
TRBJ2-5,TRBD2,few,TRBV5-1,CASARTSGGIQETQYF,TGCGCCAGCGCAAGGACTAGCGGGGGGATCCAAGAGACCCAGTACTTC
TRBJ2-1,TRBD2,NA,TRBV18,CASSPLLASGGPGNEQFF,TGTGCCAGCTCACCACTTTTAGCTAGCGGGGGGCCAGGCAATGAGCAGTTCTTC
TRBJ2-3,NA,NA,TRBV5-6,CASSSGQHTDTQYF,TGTGCCAGCAGCTCAGGACAGCACACAGATACGCAGTATTTT
TRBJ2-1,NA,few,TRBV5-1,CASSFEGLYRGAVNEQFF,TGCGCCAGCAGCTTTGAGGGGCTGTACCGGGGGGCGGTCAATGAGCAGTTCTTC
TRBJ2-7,NA,NA,TRBV27,CASSRGASDSYEQYF,TGTGCCAGCAGCCGTGGGGCTAGCGACTCCTACGAGCAGTACTTC
TRBJ1-1,NA,NA,TRBV4-1,CASSPENREMNTEAFF,TGCGCCAGCAGCCCGGAAAACAGGGAAATGAACACTGAAGCTTTCTTT
TRBJ2-2,NA,NA,TRBV5-4,CASSFYRPETGELFF,TGTGCCAGCAGCTTCTACAGGCCGGAGACCGGGGAGCTGTTTTTT
TRBJ2-3,TRBD1,NA,TRBV11-2,CASSPRQGISDTQYF,TGTGCCAGCAGCCCCCGACAGGGAATCTCAGATACGCAGTATTTT
TRBJ1-2,NA,NA,TRBV19,CASSPGDTKNYGYTF,TGTGCCAGTAGCCCCGGGGACACCAAGAACTATGGCTACACCTTC
TRBJ2-7,TRBD1,NA,TRBV5-1,CASSLLGTAQYEQYF,TGCGCCAGCAGCTTGTTGGGGACAGCCCAATACGAGCAGTACTTC
TRBJ1-1,TRBD1,NA,TRBV19,CASSKEGAGVNTEAFF,TGTGCCAGTAGTAAGGAGGGGGCAGGGGTGAACACTGAAGCTTTCTTT
TRBJ2-2,TRBD1,NA,TRBV6-5,CASSYRGGSGELFF,TGTGCCAGCAGTTACCGAGGGGGCTCCGGGGAGCTGTTTTTT
TRBJ2-1,NA,NA,TRBV5-8,CASIGRGGNEQFF,TGTGCCAGCATAGGAAGGGGGGGCAATGAGCAGTTCTTC
TRBJ2-5,NA,NA,TRBV15,CATSRVDRKETQYF,TGTGCCACCAGCAGAGTAGACAGAAAAGAGACCCAGTACTTC
TRBJ2-3,NA,NA,TRBV5-6,CASSLRRGRTDTQYF,TGTGCCAGCAGCTTGAGGCGGGGCCGCACAGATACGCAGTATTTT
TRBJ2-6,TRBD1,NA,TRBV10-3,CAIRRDRIGSGANVLTF,TGTGCCATTCGGAGGGACAGGATCGGCTCTGGGGCCAACGTCCTGACTTTC
TRBJ2-2,TRBD2,NA,TRBV10-3,CAIRGGLAELRGELFF,TGTGCCATCAGAGGGGGACTAGCGGAACTCAGGGGGGAGCTGTTTTTT
TRBJ2-6,NA,few,TRBV5-1,CASSLAQGISSGANVLTF,TGCGCCAGCAGCTTGGCCCAGGGGATAAGCTCTGGGGCCAACGTCCTGACTTTC
TRBJ1-6,NA,NA,TRBV12-5,CASGFQPLRVALYNSPLHF,TGTGCTAGTGGTTTTCAGCCCTTACGGGTTGCTCTTTATAATTCACCCCTCCACTTT
TRBJ2-7,NA,NA,TRBV28,CASSYHRVYEQYF,TGTGCCAGCAGTTACCACAGGGTCTACGAGCAGTACTTC
TRBJ2-2,NA,NA,TRBV12-5,CASGPTGNTGELFF,TGTGCTAGTGGACCAACAGGGAACACCGGGGAGCTGTTTTTT
TRBJ1-2,NA,NA,TRBV4-3,CASSQGGQPSLGYTF,TGCGCCAGCAGCCAGGGTGGACAACCCTCCCTGGGCTACACCTTC
TRBJ2-1,NA,NA,TRBV29-1,CSVGGAREQFF,TGCAGCGTAGGGGGGGCGCGCGAGCAGTTCTTC
TRBJ1-2,NA,few,TRBV5-5,CASSHATAISYGYTF,TGTGCCAGCAGCCACGCTACAGCTATATCCTATGGCTACACCTTC
TRBJ2-7,NA,NA,TRBV28,CASSTPQAPREQYF,TGTGCCAGCAGTACTCCCCAGGCCCCTCGCGAGCAGTACTTC
TRBJ2-2,NA,NA,TRBV6-5,CASTDDRDYTGELFF,TGTGCCAGCACTGACGACAGGGACTACACCGGGGAGCTGTTTTTT
TRBJ2-7,TRBD2,NA,TRBV7-2,CASSLGPSSGGLSYEQYF,TGTGCCAGCAGCTTAGGACCCTCTAGCGGGGGCCTCTCCTACGAGCAGTACTTC
TRBJ1-3,NA,NA,TRBV4-1,CASSLRAGGGNTIYF,TGCGCCAGCAGCCTAAGAGCGGGTGGGGGAAACACCATATATTTT
TRBJ2-3,NA,NA,TRBV27,CASSLRRTGGTDTQYF,TGTGCCAGCAGTTTAAGACGAACGGGAGGCACAGATACGCAGTATTTT
TRBJ2-5,NA,NA,TRBV28,CASRPLGERQETQYF,TGTGCCAGCAGGCCCCTGGGTGAGCGCCAAGAGACCCAGTACTTC
TRBJ2-7,NA,NA,TRBV14,CASSYLGDEQYF,TGTGCCAGCAGCTATCTAGGGGACGAGCAGTACTTC
TRBJ1-2,TRBD1,NA,TRBV6-6,CASSPDRGHNYGYTF,TGTGCCAGCAGCCCTGACAGGGGACATAACTATGGCTACACCTTC
TRBJ2-6,TRBD1,NA,TRBV7-9,CARGTAAGGANVLTF,TGTGCCAGAGGGACAGCTGCTGGGGGGGCCAACGTCCTGACTTTC
TRBJ2-1,TRBD2,once,TRBV30,CAWRTGTSGYNEQFF,TGTGCCTGGAGGACCGGGACTAGCGGCTACAATGAGCAGTTCTTC
TRBJ1-2,TRBD1,NA,TRBV7-9,CSSSFTGDGYTF,TGTTCCAGCAGCTTTACAGGGGACGGCTACACCTTC
TRBJ2-2,TRBD1,NA,TRBV9,CASSVRKTGRAGELFF,TGTGCCAGCAGCGTCAGAAAGACAGGGCGGGCCGGGGAGCTGTTTTTT
TRBJ2-5,NA,NA,TRBV25-1,CASSEFGTLKETQYF,TGTGCCAGCAGTGAATTTGGGACACTTAAAGAGACCCAGTACTTC
TRBJ2-7,NA,NA,TRBV14,CASSQGGAARYF,TGTGCCAGCAGCCAAGGCGGCGCCGCTCGGTACTTC
TRBJ2-7,NA,NA,TRBV18,CASSPAAAQYEQYF,TGTGCCAGCTCACCGGCCGCGGCCCAGTACGAGCAGTACTTC
TRBJ2-5,TRBD2,once,TRBV7-9,CASSLPTSGRQETQYF,TGTGCCAGCAGCCTACCGACTAGCGGGAGACAAGAGACCCAGTACTTC
TRBJ2-3,TRBD2,NA,TRBV9,CASTYSGGAVDTQYF,TGTGCCAGCACCTATAGCGGGGGGGCCGTAGATACGCAGTATTTT
TRBJ2-2,TRBD1,few,TRBV7-7,CASSLVSGQTGELFF,TGTGCTAGCAGCTTAGTTTCGGGACAGACCGGGGAGCTGTTTTTT